This entry is about one TCR beta chain. These data are taken from a study of patients and donors after allogeneic stem cell transplantation. The CDR3 runs to 13 residues. Germline V gene lookup returns CDR1 DFQATT and CDR2 SNEGSKA (reference sequence). J was trimmed by 3 bases and V by 5 bases; bases with no gene match: 4. A single record per CDR3 protein comes from TCRdb applying MiXCR to the RT-PCR reads. The profile shows roughly 880,000 distinct CDR3 sequences, roughly 18% of them singletons. The TCR was taken from a human donor who was either an allogeneic HSCT recipient or a stem cell or donor lymphocyte infusion donor (not recorded which). It is not recorded whose cells these are; they may come from a transplant donor. The chain carries TRBV20-1 and TRBJ1-1; TRBD1 matches at 9 bases. Sequences were obtained from blood, either unsorted or a sorted T cell fraction (not recorded which). CDR3 bases: TGCAGTGCTCCGGGACAGGGCGACACTGAAGCTTTCTTT. It codes for CSAPGQGDTEAFF.